The rows below give T cell receptor beta chains drawn from one sample of a study of cytomegalovirus exposure and HLA in healthy donors. Sequenced by immunoSEQ multiplex PCR; TCRdb stores in-frame clones only, minus some. This sample has nearly 300,000 clones; about nine tenths occur once, and the top ten carry around 4.2%. The specimen was PBMCs. The receptors originated from a man aged 35-49 years in good health and CMV-seropositive. Each CDR3 is given with its conserved first and last residue. The order of the fields is J gene, clone size, D gene, V gene, CDR3 DNA, CDR3 protein. A D gene is named only where the DNA matches it firmly. The listing skips clone size in some rows; elsewhere it reads once, few, many or a size class.

TRBJ2-7 | few | NA | TRBV7-9 | TGTGCCAGCAGCTTGTATAGTGACGAGCAGTACTTC | CASSLYSDEQYF
TRBJ1-5 | once | NA | TRBV18 | TGTGCCAGCTCGCCGGACAGTAACAATCAGCCCCAGCATTTT | CASSPDSNNQPQHF
TRBJ2-7 | NA | TRBD1 | TRBV27 | TGTGCCAGCAGTGACCGGGACAGAACCTACGAGCAGTACTTC | CASSDRDRTYEQYF
TRBJ2-7 | NA | TRBD1 | TRBV11-2 | TGTGCCAGCAGCACGTCAGGGGGCGCTGGGCACGAGCAGTACTTC | CASSTSGGAGHEQYF
TRBJ2-7 | NA | NA | TRBV9 | TGTGCCAGCAGCGCGACAACGCAGGGTTACGAGCAGTACTTC | CASSATTQGYEQYF
TRBJ2-1 | NA | TRBD1 | TRBV9 | TGTGCCAGCAGCCGTACGTCGCGACAGGGCTTCGGAAATGAGCAGTTCTTC | CASSRTSRQGFGNEQFF
TRBJ1-1 | NA | TRBD1 | TRBV7-6 | TGTGCCAGCAGCTTAGTATACAGGGGAATGAACACTGAAGCTTTCTTT | CASSLVYRGMNTEAFF
TRBJ2-7 | NA | NA | TRBV18 | TGTGCCAGCTCACCACCGGAAACAGGCCCCTACGAGCAGTACTTC | CASSPPETGPYEQYF
TRBJ2-7 | NA | TRBD1 | TRBV6-5 | TGTGCCAGCAGCACAGAGGGACAGGGGTCCTACGAGCAGTACTTC | CASSTEGQGSYEQYF
TRBJ1-1 | NA | NA | TRBV19 | TGTGCCAGTAGTATAGGATCGACAGGCACTGAAGCTTTCTTT | CASSIGSTGTEAFF
TRBJ1-2 | NA | TRBD1 | TRBV28 | TGTGCCAGCAGTCCCGACAGGGAACCCTATGGCTACACCTTC | CASSPDREPYGYTF
TRBJ1-2 | NA | TRBD1 | TRBV29-1 | TGCAGCGTTGAGGGTGAGGGACAGGGAGGTCGGGTTAACTATGGCTACACCTTC | CSVEGEGQGGRVNYGYTF
TRBJ1-1 | NA | NA | TRBV19 | TGTGCCAGTAGTAACCGGGGAAGGCGGAACACTGAAGCTTTCTTT | CASSNRGRRNTEAFF
TRBJ2-7 | once | NA | TRBV5-1 | TGCGCCAGCAGCTTGGAGTCAGGGGATCTAGGGGAGCAGTACTTC | CASSLESGDLGEQYF
TRBJ2-3 | NA | NA | TRBV2 | TGTGCCAGCAGTGAAGCCGTGCAGGGCCCAGATACGCAGTATTTT | CASSEAVQGPDTQYF
TRBJ1-1 | NA | NA | TRBV5-4 | TGTGCCAGCAGCCAAGAGAGTTCAGGGAACACTGAAGCTTTCTTT | CASSQESSGNTEAFF
TRBJ2-1 | NA | NA | TRBV13 | TGTGCCAGCAGCCGGATGGACTTGGCCTACAATGAGCAGTTCTTC | CASSRMDLAYNEQFF
TRBJ2-3 | once | TRBD1 | TRBV28 | TGTGCCAGCAGGCCACAGGGGGGTTGGTATACGCAGTATTTT | CASRPQGGWYTQYF
TRBJ2-3 | NA | NA | TRBV7-3 | TGTGCCAGCAGCCTAGTCGGGAGAGTGGTCACAGATACGCAGTATTTT | CASSLVGRVVTDTQYF
TRBJ2-1 | NA | TRBD2 | TRBV7-2 | TGTGCCAGCAGCTTAGAAGGGACTAACTACAATGAGCAGTTCTTC | CASSLEGTNYNEQFF
TRBJ1-4 | NA | TRBD1 | TRBV28 | TGTGCCAGCAGGGTACAGGGGGCGACTAATGAAAAACTGTTTTTT | CASRVQGATNEKLFF
TRBJ2-5 | NA | TRBD1 | TRBV5-1 | TGCGCCAGCAGCTGGACCGGGACAGGAGTCCAAGAGACCCAGTACTTC | CASSWTGTGVQETQYF
TRBJ2-1 | once | NA | TRBV28 | TGTGCCAGCAGTTTATGGGAGGGGTCTAGGGATGAGCAGTTCTTC | CASSLWEGSRDEQFF
TRBJ2-3 | NA | TRBD2 | TRBV5-1 | TGCGCCAGCAGCTTGTGGGGAGGACTAGCGGGTTCCACAGATACGCAGTATTTT | CASSLWGGLAGSTDTQYF
TRBJ1-2 | NA | TRBD1 | TRBV7-9 | TGTGCCAGCAGCCCGGACAGGGCTAGGAACTATGGCTACACCTTC | CASSPDRARNYGYTF
TRBJ2-1 | NA | TRBD1 | TRBV7-9 | TGTGCCAGCAAAACGGGACAGGGAGACAATGAGCAGTTCTTC | CASKTGQGDNEQFF
TRBJ2-7 | NA | TRBD1 | TRBV27 | TGTGCCAGCAGTTCCGGGACAGGGTACCACGAGCAGTACTTC | CASSSGTGYHEQYF
TRBJ2-1 | NA | TRBD2 | TRBV19 | TGTGCCAGTAGTAGGGGCGGGGCCCTAGCGGGAACCAATGAGCAGTTCTTC | CASSRGGALAGTNEQFF
TRBJ2-3 | NA | TRBD1 | TRBV7-7 | TGTGCTAGCAGCACGGGACAGGGAACAGATACGCAGTATTTT | CASSTGQGTDTQYF
TRBJ1-1 | NA | NA | TRBV5-1 | TGCGCCAGCAGCTCGGACGGGGACACTGAAGCTTTCTTT | CASSSDGDTEAFF
TRBJ1-2 | NA | NA | TRBV30 | TGTGCCTCGACAGTCACCTACTATGGCTACACCTTC | CASTVTYYGYTF
TRBJ1-4 | NA | NA | TRBV15 | TGTGCCACCAGCTTTCGCAGGGCAACTAATGAAAAACTGTTTTTT | CATSFRRATNEKLFF
TRBJ1-2 | NA | NA | TRBV29-1 | TGCAGCGTTGAACGCTTCACGGGGGGGGCGGATAACTATGGCTACACCTTC | CSVERFTGGADNYGYTF
TRBJ1-2 | NA | NA | TRBV5-6 | TGTGCCAGCAGCTCGCCGGCGGGGGAAACGAGGACCTTC | CASSSPAGETRTF
TRBJ1-1 | NA | TRBD1 | TRBV29-1 | TGCAGCGTGGGACAGGTTTTGAACACTGAAGCTTTCTTT | CSVGQVLNTEAFF
TRBJ2-1 | NA | NA | TRBV28 | TGTGCCAGCAGTTTCGCAGGCGTGAGCTCCTACAATGAGCAGTTCTTC | CASSFAGVSSYNEQFF
TRBJ2-1 | NA | NA | TRBV7-2 | TGTGCCAGCAGCCTAGGGGGGACAGTAGCCAATGAGCAGTTCTTC | CASSLGGTVANEQFF
TRBJ1-5 | NA | TRBD1 | TRBV28 | TGTGCCAGCACTTCCCTGACAGGGGTCAATCAGCCCCAGCATTTT | CASTSLTGVNQPQHF
TRBJ2-3 | NA | NA | TRBV5-1 | TGCGCCAGCAGCTTCCAGCGGATACAACAGACTACGCAGTATTTT | CASSFQRIQQTTQYF
TRBJ2-7 | few | TRBD2 | TRBV7-6 | TGTGCCAGCAGCTTAGCTGGGACTAGCGGGAGTGGTGAGCAGTACTTC | CASSLAGTSGSGEQYF
TRBJ2-7 | once | NA | TRBV4-3 | TGCGCCAGCAGCCAAGACTACAGGGCGCACTCCTACGAGCAGTACTTC | CASSQDYRAHSYEQYF
TRBJ2-7 | NA | NA | TRBV20-1 | TGCAGTGCCCACGAAGCGCTCGAGCAGTACTTC | CSAHEALEQYF
TRBJ2-3 | NA | NA | TRBV9 | TGTGCCAGCAGCGTAGGACGAAGCGGTCACACAGATACGCAGTATTTT | CASSVGRSGHTDTQYF
TRBJ2-2 | once | NA | TRBV4-1 | TGCGCCAGCAACCCGACGGGGACACCGAACACCGGGGAGCTGTTTTTT | CASNPTGTPNTGELFF
TRBJ2-7 | NA | NA | TRBV27 | TGTGCCAGCAGTTTGAGGCAGATGCACTACGAGCAGTACTTC | CASSLRQMHYEQYF
TRBJ2-1 | NA | TRBD2 | TRBV10-3 | TGTGCCATCAGTAGCGGGAGGGAGGTGCCCTACAATGAGCAGTTCTTC | CAISSGREVPYNEQFF
TRBJ2-2 | NA | NA | TRBV6-4 | TGTGCCAGCGGGAGCGCGAACACCGGGGAGCTGTTTTTT | CASGSANTGELFF
TRBJ2-5 | few | TRBD2 | TRBV9 | TGTGCCAGCAGCGTTGGGACTAGCGGGGTGTACCAAGAGACCCAGTACTTC | CASSVGTSGVYQETQYF
TRBJ2-7 | NA | TRBD1 | TRBV27 | TGTGCCAGCAGTCCTACGGGACAGTTCTCCTACGAGCAGTACTTC | CASSPTGQFSYEQYF
TRBJ2-7 | NA | TRBD2 | TRBV2 | TGTGCCACCCAGTACCTGCGGGAGGCCTCCTACGAGCAGTACTTC | CATQYLREASYEQYF
TRBJ2-1 | few | NA | TRBV18 | TGTGCCAGCTCACCACAGGGAGACGGGAGCGATGAGCAGTTCTTC | CASSPQGDGSDEQFF
TRBJ2-5 | NA | NA | TRBV7-2 | TGTGCCAGCAGCCTTACTAGCTCGGAGACCCAGTACTTC | CASSLTSSETQYF
TRBJ2-7 | NA | TRBD2 | TRBV11-2 | TGTGCCAGCAGCTCCTCTAGCGGGAGCTCCTACGAGCAGTACTTC | CASSSSSGSSYEQYF
TRBJ2-5 | NA | TRBD1 | TRBV10-1 | TGCGCCAGCAGTGACCGGGACAGGGGGCAAGAGACCCAGTACTTC | CASSDRDRGQETQYF
TRBJ2-3 | NA | NA | TRBV19 | TGTGCCAGTAGTATGGGGGCCACAGATACGCAGTATTTT | CASSMGATDTQYF